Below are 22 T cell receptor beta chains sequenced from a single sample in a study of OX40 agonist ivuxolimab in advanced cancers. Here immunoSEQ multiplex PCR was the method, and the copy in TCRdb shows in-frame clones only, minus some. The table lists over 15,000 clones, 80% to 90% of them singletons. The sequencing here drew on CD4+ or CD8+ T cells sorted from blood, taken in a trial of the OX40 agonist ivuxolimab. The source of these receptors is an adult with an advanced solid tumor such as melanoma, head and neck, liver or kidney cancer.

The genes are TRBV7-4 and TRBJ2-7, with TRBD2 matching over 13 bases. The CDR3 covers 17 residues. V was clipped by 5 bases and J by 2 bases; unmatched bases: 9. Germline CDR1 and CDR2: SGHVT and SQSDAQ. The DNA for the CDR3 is TGTGCCAGCAGCGTCACCGGGACTAGCGGGGTTCCCTACGAGCAGTACTTC. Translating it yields CASSVTGTSGVPYEQYF.

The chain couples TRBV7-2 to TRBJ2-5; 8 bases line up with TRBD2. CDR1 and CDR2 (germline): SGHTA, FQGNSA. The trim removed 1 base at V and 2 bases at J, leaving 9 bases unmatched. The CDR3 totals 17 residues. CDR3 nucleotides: TGTGCCAGCAGCTTAGTCCCCCCCGGGGGGGGGCAAGAGACCCAGTACTTC. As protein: CASSLVPPGGGQETQYF.

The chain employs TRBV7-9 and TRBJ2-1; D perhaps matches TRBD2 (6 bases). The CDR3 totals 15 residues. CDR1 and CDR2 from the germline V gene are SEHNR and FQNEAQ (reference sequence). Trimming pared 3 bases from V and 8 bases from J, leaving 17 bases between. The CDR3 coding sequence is TGTGCCAGCAGCTTTTCCGGGGGACCCGAAGATGAGCAGTTCTTC. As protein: CASSFSGGPEDEQFF.

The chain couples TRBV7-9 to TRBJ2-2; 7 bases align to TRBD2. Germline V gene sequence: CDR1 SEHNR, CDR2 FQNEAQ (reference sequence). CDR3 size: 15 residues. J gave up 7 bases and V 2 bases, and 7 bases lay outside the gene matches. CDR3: CASSLNAGVNGELFF. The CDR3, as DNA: TGTGCCAGCAGCTTAAACGCGGGAGTAAACGGGGAGCTGTTTTTT. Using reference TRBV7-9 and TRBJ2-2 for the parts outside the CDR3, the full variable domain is DTGVSQNPRHKITKRGQNVTFRCDPISEHNRLYWYRQTLGQGPEFLTYFQNEAQLEKSRLLSDRFSAERPKGSFSTLEIQRTEQGDSAMYLCASSLNAGVNGELFFGEGSRLTVL.

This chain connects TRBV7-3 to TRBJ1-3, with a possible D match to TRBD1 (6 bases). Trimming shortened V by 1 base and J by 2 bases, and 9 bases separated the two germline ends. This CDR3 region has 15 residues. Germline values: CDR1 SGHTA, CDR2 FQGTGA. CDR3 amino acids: CASSLMAGAGNTIYF. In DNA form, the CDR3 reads TGTGCCAGCAGCTTAATGGCAGGGGCTGGAAACACCATATATTTT.

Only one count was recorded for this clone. CDR3 in DNA: TGTGCCTGGAGTGTACCTGGCTGGTATAGCAATCAGCCCCAGCATTTT. It translates to CAWSVPGWYSNQPQHF. This chain uses TRBV30 with TRBJ1-5; D unclear. The CDR3 is 16 amino acids. Trimming removed 0 bases from V and 0 bases from J, with 12 bases in between. In germline, CDR1 is GTSNPN, CDR2 SVGIG (reference sequence).

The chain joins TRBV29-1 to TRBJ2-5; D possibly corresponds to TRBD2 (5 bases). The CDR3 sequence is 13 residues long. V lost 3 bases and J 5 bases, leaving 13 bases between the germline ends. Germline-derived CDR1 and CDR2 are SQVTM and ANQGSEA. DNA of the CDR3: TGCAGCGTTGACCCGCCGGGAAGGGAGACCCAGTACTTC. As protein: CSVDPPGRETQYF.

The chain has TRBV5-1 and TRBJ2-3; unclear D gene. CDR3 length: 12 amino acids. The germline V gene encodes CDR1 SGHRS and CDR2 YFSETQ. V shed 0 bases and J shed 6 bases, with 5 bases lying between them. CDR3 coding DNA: TGCGCCAGCAGCTTGGTTCCCGATACGCAGTATTTT. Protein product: CASSLVPDTQYF. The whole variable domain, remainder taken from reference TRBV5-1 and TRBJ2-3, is KAGVTQTPRYLIKTRGQQVTLSCSPISGHRSVSWYQQTPGQGLQFLFEYFSETQRNKGNFPGRFSGRQFSNSRSEMNVSTLELGDSALYLCASSLVPDTQYFGPGTRLTVL.

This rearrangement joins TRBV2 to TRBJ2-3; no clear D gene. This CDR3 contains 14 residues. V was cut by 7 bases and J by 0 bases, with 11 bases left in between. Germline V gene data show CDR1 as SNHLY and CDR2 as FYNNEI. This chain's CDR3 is CASKSPTSTDTQYF. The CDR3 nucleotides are TGTGCCAGCAAATCTCCGACCAGCACAGATACGCAGTATTTT. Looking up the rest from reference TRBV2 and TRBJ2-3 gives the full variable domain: EPEVTQTPSHQVTQMGQEVILRCVPISNHLYFYWYRQILGQKVEFLVSFYNNEISEKSEIFDDQFSVERPDGSNFTLKIRSTKLEDSAMYFCASKSPTSTDTQYFGPGTRLTVL.

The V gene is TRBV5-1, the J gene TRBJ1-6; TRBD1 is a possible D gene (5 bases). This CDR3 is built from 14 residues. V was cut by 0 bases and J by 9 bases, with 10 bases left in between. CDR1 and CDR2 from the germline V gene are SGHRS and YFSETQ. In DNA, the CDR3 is TGCGCCAGCAGCTTGGATCGGGACCTTTCACCCCTCCACTTT. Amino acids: CASSLDRDLSPLHF.

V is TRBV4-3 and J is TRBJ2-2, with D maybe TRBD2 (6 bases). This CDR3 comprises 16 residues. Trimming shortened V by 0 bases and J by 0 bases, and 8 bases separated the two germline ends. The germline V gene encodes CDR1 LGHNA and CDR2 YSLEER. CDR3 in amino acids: CASSQDPGANTGELFF. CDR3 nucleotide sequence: TGCGCCAGCAGCCAAGATCCGGGAGCGAACACCGGGGAGCTGTTTTTT.

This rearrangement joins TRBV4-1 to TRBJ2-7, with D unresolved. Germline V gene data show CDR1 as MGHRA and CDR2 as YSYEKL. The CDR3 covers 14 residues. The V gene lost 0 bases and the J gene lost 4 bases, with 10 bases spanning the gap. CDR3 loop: CASSQDQWVYEQYF. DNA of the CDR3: TGCGCCAGCAGCCAAGATCAATGGGTGTACGAGCAGTACTTC.

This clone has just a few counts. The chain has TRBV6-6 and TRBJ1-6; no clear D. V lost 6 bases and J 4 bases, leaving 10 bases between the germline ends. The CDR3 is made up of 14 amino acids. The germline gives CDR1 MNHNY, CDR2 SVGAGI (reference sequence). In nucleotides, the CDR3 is TGTGCCAGCAGCTTACAGACTTATAATTCACCCCTCCACTTT. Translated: CASSLQTYNSPLHF.

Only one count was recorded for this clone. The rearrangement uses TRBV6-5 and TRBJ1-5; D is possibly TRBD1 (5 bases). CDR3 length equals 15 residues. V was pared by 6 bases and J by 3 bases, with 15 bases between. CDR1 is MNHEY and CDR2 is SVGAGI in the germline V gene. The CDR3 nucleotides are TGTGCCAGCAGGGAGGACAAGGGCCCCAATCAGCCCCAGCATTTT. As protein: CASREDKGPNQPQHF.

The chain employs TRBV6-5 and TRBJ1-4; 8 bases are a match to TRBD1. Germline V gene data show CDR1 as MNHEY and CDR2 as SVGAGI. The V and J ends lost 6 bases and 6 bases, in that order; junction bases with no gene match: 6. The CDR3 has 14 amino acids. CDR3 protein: CASSPGTGYEKLFF. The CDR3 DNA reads TGTGCCAGCAGCCCAGGGACAGGTTATGAAAAACTGTTTTTT.

This chain's CDR3 is CASGDRGHGELFF. The CDR3 bases are TGTGCCAGTGGGGACAGGGGTCACGGGGAGCTGTTTTTT. This chain links TRBV7-3 with TRBJ2-2, with 10 bases aligning to TRBD1. Germline V lookup: CDR1 SGHTA, CDR2 FQGTGA. The CDR3 sequence is 13 residues long. V shed 9 bases and J 7 bases; nucleotides not matched to a gene: 5.

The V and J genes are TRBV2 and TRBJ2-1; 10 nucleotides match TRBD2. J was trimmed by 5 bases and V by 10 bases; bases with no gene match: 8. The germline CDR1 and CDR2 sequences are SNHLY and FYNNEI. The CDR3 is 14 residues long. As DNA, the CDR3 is TGTGCCACCGTGACTAGCGGGTATCACAATGAGCAGTTCTTC. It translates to CATVTSGYHNEQFF.

CDR3: CASRLAGAEDGYTF. The DNA for the CDR3 is TGCGCCAGCCGTTTGGCAGGGGCCGAAGACGGCTACACCTTC. The chain joins TRBV5-1 to TRBJ1-2, with D possibly being TRBD1 (6 bases). CDR3 size: 14 residues. Germline assignment: CDR1 SGHRS and CDR2 YFSETQ. Trimming left V 7 bases short and J 8 bases short, with 21 bases between. Full variable domain (remainder filled in from reference TRBV5-1 and TRBJ1-2): KAGVTQTPRYLIKTRGQQVTLSCSPISGHRSVSWYQQTPGQGLQFLFEYFSETQRNKGNFPGRFSGRQFSNSRSEMNVSTLELGDSALYLCASRLAGAEDGYTFGSGTRLTVV.

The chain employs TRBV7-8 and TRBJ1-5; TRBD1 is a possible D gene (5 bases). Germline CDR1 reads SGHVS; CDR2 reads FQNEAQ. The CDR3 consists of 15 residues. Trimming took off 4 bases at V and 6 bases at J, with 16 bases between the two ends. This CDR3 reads CASSSGTGQGQPQHF. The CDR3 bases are TGTGCCAGCAGCTCTGGGACGGGCCAAGGTCAGCCCCAGCATTTT.

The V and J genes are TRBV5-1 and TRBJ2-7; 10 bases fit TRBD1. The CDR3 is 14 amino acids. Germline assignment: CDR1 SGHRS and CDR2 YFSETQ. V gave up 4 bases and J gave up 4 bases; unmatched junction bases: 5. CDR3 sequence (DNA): TGCGCCAGCAGCCAGACAGGGGGCCGGTACGAGCAGTACTTC. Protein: CASSQTGGRYEQYF.

The CDR3 protein is CANLLGGYEQYF. In DNA form, the CDR3 reads TGTGCCAACCTGCTAGGTGGGTACGAGCAGTACTTC. The chain is built from TRBV19 and TRBJ2-7; D not resolved. CDR3 size: 12 residues. The V gene lost 10 bases and the J gene lost 4 bases, with 14 bases spanning the gap. The germline V gene has CDR1 LNHDA and CDR2 SQIVND (reference sequence).

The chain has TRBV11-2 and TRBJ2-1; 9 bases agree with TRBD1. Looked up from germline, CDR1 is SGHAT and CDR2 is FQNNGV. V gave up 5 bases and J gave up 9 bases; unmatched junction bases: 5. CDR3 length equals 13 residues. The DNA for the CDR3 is TGTGCCAGCAGCCGGGACAGGGACGGTGAGCAGTTCTTC. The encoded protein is CASSRDRDGEQFF.